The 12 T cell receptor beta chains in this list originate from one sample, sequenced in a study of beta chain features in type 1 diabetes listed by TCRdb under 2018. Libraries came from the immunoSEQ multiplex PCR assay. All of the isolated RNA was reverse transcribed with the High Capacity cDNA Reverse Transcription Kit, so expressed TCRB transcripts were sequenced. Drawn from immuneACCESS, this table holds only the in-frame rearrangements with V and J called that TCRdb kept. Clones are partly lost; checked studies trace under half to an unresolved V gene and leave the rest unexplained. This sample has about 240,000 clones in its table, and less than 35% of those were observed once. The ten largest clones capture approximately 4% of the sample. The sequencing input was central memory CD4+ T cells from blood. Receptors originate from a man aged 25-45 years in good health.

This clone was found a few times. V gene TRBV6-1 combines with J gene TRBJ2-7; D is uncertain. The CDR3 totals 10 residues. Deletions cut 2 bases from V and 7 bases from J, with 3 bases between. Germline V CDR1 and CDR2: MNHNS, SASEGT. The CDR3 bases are TGTGCCAGCAGTGAAAGGGAGCAGTACTTC. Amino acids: CASSEREQYF.

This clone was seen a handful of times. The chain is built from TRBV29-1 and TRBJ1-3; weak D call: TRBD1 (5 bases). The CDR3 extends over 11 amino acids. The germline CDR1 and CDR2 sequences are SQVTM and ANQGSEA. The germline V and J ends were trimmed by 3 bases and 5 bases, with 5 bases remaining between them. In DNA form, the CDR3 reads TGCAGCGTTGAGGACAGAAACACCATATATTTT. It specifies CSVEDRNTIYF.

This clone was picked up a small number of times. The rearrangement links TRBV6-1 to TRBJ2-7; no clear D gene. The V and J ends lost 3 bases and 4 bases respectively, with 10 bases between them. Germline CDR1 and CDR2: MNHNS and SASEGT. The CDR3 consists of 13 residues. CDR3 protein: CASSELPEYEQYF. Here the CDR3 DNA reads TGTGCCAGCAGTGAGCTCCCAGAATACGAGCAGTACTTC.

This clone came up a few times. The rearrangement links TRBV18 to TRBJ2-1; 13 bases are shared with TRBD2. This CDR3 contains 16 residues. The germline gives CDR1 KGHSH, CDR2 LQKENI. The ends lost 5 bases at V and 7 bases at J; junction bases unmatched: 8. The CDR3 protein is CASSSTSGRSINEQFF. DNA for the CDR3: TGTGCCAGCTCATCGACTAGCGGGAGGTCTATAAATGAGCAGTTCTTC. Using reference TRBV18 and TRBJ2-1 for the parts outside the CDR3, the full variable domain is NAGVMQNPRHLVRRRGQEARLRCSPMKGHSHVYWYRQLPEEGLKFMVYLQKENIIDESGMPKERFSAEFPKEGPSILRIQQVVRGDSAAYFCASSSTSGRSINEQFFGPGTRLTVL.

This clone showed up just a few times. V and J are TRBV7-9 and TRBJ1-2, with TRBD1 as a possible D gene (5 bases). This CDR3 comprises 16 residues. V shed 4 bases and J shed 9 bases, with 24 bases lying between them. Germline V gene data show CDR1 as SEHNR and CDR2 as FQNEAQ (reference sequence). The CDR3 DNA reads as TGTGCCAGCAGCTCCGGGGCAGGTTTGTCCACACTACGCTACACCTTC. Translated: CASSSGAGLSTLRYTF.

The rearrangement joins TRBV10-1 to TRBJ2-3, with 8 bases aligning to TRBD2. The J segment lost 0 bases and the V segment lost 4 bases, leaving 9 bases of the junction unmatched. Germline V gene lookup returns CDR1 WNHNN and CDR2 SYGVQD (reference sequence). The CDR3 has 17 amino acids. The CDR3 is CASSGSESGGSTDTQYF. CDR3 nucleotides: TGCGCCAGCAGTGGGTCGGAGAGCGGGGGAAGCACAGATACGCAGTATTTT.

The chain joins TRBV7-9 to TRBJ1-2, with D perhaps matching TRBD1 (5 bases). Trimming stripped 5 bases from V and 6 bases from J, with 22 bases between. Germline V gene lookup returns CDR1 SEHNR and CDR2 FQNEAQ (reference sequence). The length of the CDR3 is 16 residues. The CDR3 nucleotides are TGTGCCAGCAGCGCACAGAGTGAGGAGTGGGGCCATGGCTACACCTTC. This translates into CASSAQSEEWGHGYTF.

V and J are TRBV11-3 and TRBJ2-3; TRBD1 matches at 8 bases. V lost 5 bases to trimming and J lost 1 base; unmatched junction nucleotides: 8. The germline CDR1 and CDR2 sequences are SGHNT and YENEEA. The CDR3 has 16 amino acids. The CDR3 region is CASSTGRGLGTDTQYF. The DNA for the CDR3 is TGTGCCAGCAGCACCGGCAGGGGGCTTGGCACAGATACGCAGTATTTT.

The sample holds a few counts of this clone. This CDR3 is CASSPTGVVEKLFF. DNA for the CDR3: TGTGCCAGCAGTCCAACAGGGGTGGTTGAAAAACTGTTTTTT. The rearrangement uses TRBV27 and TRBJ1-4; 7 nucleotides line up with TRBD1. Trimming cost V 5 bases and J 7 bases; bases outside gene matches: 7. In germline, CDR1 is MNHEY, CDR2 SMNVEV (reference sequence). CDR3 length: 14 residues.

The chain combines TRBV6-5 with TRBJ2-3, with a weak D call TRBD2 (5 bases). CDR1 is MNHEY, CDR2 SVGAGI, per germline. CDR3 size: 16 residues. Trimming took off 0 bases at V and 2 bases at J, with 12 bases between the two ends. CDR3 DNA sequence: TGTGCCAGCAGTTACTCGCCAGAGGGAGCCACAGATACGCAGTATTTT. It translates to CASSYSPEGATDTQYF.

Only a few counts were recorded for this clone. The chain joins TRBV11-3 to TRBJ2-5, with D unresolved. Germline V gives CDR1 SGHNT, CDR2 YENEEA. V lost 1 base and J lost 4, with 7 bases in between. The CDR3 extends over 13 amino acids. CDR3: CASSLGGTETQYF. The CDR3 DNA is TGTGCCAGCAGCTTAGGTGGAACAGAGACCCAGTACTTC. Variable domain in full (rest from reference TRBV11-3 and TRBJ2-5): EAGVVQSPRYKIIEKKQPVAFWCNPISGHNTLYWYLQNLGQGPELLIRYENEEAVDDSQLPKDRFSAERLKGVDSTLKIQPAELGDSAVYLCASSLGGTETQYFGPGTRLLVL.

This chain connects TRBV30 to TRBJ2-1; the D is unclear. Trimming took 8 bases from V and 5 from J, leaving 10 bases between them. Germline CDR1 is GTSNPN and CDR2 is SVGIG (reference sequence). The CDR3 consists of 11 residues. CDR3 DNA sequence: TGTGCCCTTTCCAATGACAATGAGCAGTTCTTC. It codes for CALSNDNEQFF.